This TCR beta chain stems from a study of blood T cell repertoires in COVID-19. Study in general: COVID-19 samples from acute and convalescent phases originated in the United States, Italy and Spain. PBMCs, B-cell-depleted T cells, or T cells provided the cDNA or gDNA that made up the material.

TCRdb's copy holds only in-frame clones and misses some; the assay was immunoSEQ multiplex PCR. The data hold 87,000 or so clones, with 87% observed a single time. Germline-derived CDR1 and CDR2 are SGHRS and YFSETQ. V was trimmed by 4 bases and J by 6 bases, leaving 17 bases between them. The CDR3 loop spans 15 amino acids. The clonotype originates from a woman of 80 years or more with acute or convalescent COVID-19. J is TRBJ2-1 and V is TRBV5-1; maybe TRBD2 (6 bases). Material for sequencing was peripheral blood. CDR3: CASSEDAGFGNEQFF. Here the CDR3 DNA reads TGCGCCAGCAGCGAGGACGCGGGATTTGGCAATGAGCAGTTCTTC.